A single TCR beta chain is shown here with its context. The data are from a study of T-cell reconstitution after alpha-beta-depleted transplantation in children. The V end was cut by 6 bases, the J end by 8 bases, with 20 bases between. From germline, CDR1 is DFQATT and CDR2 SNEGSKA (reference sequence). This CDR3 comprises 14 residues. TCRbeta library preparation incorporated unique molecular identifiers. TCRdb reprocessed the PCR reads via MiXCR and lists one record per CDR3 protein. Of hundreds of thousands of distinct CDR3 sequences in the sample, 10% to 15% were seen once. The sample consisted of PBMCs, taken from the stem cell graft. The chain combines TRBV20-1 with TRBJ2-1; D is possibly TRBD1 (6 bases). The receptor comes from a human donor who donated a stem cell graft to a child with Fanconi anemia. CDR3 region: CSAPPGVVNDEQFF. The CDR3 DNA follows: TGCAGTGCCCCCCCAGGGGTGGTGAACGATGAGCAGTTCTTC.